A single T cell receptor (beta chain) is shown here with its context. What antigen it recognizes has not been identified. Base-call qualities are not available, and no considerably larger clone is one nucleotide away. This sample is part of a study of blood T cell repertoires in COVID-19 (dated by TCRdb to the early 2020s). About the full investigation: Samples from collaborators originated in the United States, Italy and Spain and spanned both the acute and convalescent phases of COVID-19. A de-identified subject ID, COVID-19 status, age in years and sex were almost always included in the sample metadata. The repertoires were released in a freely available public database intended as a resource for research on the immune response to SARS-CoV-2. Where available, HLA class I and class II types were taken from metadata supplied by the sample provider and were not determined by assay-based typing. The samples were drawn from two sources: the first 160 participants of the ongoing ImmuneRACE study, and 1,200 or so subjects contributed by 6 global collaborators. The prospective study material was composed of cDNA or gDNA derived from T cells, B-cell-depleted T cells, or PBMCs. Deeply sampled blood TCRbeta repertoires from subjects exposed to, actively infected with, or recovered from COVID-19 were included in the dataset. The paper as a whole reports these results and caveats: Clinical and demographic metadata were provided uncurated, with the amount varying by source and participant.

Participants in the prospective study were enrolled through a virtual design, were aged about 18 to 100 years, and lived in approximately 25 United States geographic areas. To assign participants to cohorts, the prospective study relied on clinical history that participants themselves reported in a screening survey and a study questionnaire. For ImmuneRACE Cohort 3, a participant was defined as recovered based on two consecutive negative NP/OP PCR tests, clearance by a healthcare professional, or resolution of symptoms. Each participant in the prospective study had whole blood, serum and a nasopharyngeal or oropharyngeal swab collected by mobile phlebotomists. Participants in the prospective study had the option to provide additional blood draws and questionnaires over a roughly 2-month period. Before DNA extraction, prospective study blood samples were shipped either frozen or at room temperature.

TCRbeta CDR3 regions were amplified from genomic DNA using the immunoSEQ Assay, a bias-controlled multiplex PCR. The paper's data handling went like this. The number of nucleated cells in each sample was estimated from the amplification of reference gene primers within the assay. Sequence reads were collapsed and filtered to measure the absolute abundance of every unique TCRbeta CDR3 rearrangement. For each sample, productive Simpson clonality was calculated by taking the square root of Simpson's diversity index across productive rearrangements. This immuneACCESS table, as held by TCRdb, lists in-frame sequences with V and J called but not all clones. Of the missing ones, under half trace to an unresolved V gene in checked studies; the others have no known cause. D and trimming were read from the DNA, whereas the V and J calls and clone size are those reported in that table. This sample lists about 250,000 clones; about 88% were detected once. In total, the top ten clones hold around 3% of the sample.

Input material: PBMCs or T cells enriched from blood (not recorded which). This clonotype originated in a woman in her 50s who had recovered from COVID-19.

The CDR3: CASSLGQPPRDGYTF. The sequenced DNA: TGTGCCAGCAGTCTAGGACAGCCCCCCCGGGATGGCTACACCTTC. The sequence links TRBV27 to TRBJ1-2, with TRBD1 perhaps the D gene, on 6 matching bases. The germline V gene (reference sequence) sets CDR1 to MNHEY and CDR2 to SMNVEV. The CDR3, from cysteine to phenylalanine, totals 15 residues. Here the CDR3 DNA is all that survives: 45 bases in frame from base 1. The V end loses 5 bases and the J end loses 6 bases, and a stretch of 19 bases separates them.